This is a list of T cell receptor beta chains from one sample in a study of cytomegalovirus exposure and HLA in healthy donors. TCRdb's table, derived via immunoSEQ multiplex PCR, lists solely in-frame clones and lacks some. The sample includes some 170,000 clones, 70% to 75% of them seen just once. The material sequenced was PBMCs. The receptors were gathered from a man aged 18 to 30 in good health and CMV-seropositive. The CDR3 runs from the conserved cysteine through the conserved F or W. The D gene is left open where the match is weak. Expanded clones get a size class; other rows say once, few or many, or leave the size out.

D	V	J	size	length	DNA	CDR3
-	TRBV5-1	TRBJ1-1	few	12	TGCGCCAGCAGGGAGGCGAACACTGAAGCTTTCTTT	CASREANTEAFF
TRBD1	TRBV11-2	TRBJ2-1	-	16	TGTGCCAGCAGCTTAGATCTGGGACAGGGGGCTCCAACGCAGTTCTTC	CASSLDLGQGAPTQFF
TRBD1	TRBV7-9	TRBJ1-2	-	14	TGTGCCAGCAGCCGGGACAGAACCTTCTATGGCTACACCTTC	CASSRDRTFYGYTF
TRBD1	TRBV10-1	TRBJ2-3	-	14	TGCGCCAGCAGTGAGTCGACAGGGACAGATACGCAGTATTTT	CASSESTGTDTQYF
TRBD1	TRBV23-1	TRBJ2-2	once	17	TGCGCCAGCAGTCAAGCACCGGGACAGGGGGCGACCGGGGAGCTGTTTTTT	CASSQAPGQGATGELFF
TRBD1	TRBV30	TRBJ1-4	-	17	TGTGCCTGGAGGGGGGGACAGGGGGCCCTTTTTAATGAAAAACTGTTTTTT	CAWRGGQGALFNEKLFF
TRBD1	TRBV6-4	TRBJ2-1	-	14	TGTGCCAGCAGTCCGGGACAGGGTCCCGATGAGCAGTTCTTC	CASSPGQGPDEQFF
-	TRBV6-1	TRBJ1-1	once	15	TGTGCCAGCAGTGAAGCGTCACAGATGAACACTGAAGCTTTCTTT	CASSEASQMNTEAFF
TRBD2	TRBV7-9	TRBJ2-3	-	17	TGTGCCAGCAGCCTTGGGGGACTAGCGGGATTCACAGATACGCAGTATTTT	CASSLGGLAGFTDTQYF
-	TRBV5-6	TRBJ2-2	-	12	TGTGCCAGCAGGTGGAGGTCCGGGGAGCTGTTTTTT	CASRWRSGELFF
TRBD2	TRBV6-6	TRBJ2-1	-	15	TGTGCCAGCAGTTACCCGGGGACTAGCGGAAATGAGCAGTTCTTC	CASSYPGTSGNEQFF
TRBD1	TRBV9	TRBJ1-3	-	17	TGTGCCAGCAGCGTAGCCCTCCAGGACAGGGCGGGAAACACCATATATTTT	CASSVALQDRAGNTIYF
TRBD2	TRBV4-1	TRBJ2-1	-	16	TGCGCCAGCAGCCAAGATGTGGGGGAGGGCTGGAATGAGCAGTTCTTC	CASSQDVGEGWNEQFF
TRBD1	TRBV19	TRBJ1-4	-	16	TGTGCCAGTAGTACCGGGACAGGGGGAGGGAATGAAAAACTGTTTTTT	CASSTGTGGGNEKLFF
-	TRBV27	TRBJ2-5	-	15	TGTGCCAGCAGTTTAGGGGTAGGGGAATGGGAGACCCAGTACTTC	CASSLGVGEWETQYF
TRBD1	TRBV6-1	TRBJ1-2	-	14	TGTGCCAGCAGTTGGGACAGTACTAACTATGGCTACACCTTC	CASSWDSTNYGYTF
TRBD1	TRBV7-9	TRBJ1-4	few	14	TGTGCCAGCAGCCGGGACAGATATAATGAAAAACTGTTTTTT	CASSRDRYNEKLFF
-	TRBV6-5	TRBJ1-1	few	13	TGTGCCAGCAGGGACGGGACTTCATGGGAAGCTTTCTTT	CASRDGTSWEAFF
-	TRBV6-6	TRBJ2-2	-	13	TGTGCCAGCAGTATATATGACACCGGGGAGCTGTTTTTT	CASSIYDTGELFF
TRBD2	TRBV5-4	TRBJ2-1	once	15	TGTGCCAGCAGCTCGCGGGGGGGGACCCCCAATGAGCAGTTCTTC	CASSSRGGTPNEQFF
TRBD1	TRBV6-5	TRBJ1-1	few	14	TGTGCCACCCGTCCCGGGACAGGGGTGACTGAAGCTTTCTTT	CATRPGTGVTEAFF
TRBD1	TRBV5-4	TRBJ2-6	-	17	TGTGCCAGCAGCATGGGACAGGGCAACGTGGGGGCCAACGTCCTGACTTTC	CASSMGQGNVGANVLTF
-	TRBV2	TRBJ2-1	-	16	TGTGCCAGCAGAGCCTGGACTACGGGATGGATGAATGAGCAGTTCTTC	CASRAWTTGWMNEQFF
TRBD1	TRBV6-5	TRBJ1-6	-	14	TGTGCCAGCACCCAGGGACAGTATAATTCACCCCTCCACTTT	CASTQGQYNSPLHF
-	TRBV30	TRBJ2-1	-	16	TGTGCCTACTTGAGTTGGGGCCTGAGCTCCTACAATGAGCAGTTCTTC	CAYLSWGLSSYNEQFF
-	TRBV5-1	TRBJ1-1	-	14	TGCGCCAGCAGCTTGTCAGGGACAAACACTGAAGCTTTCTTT	CASSLSGTNTEAFF
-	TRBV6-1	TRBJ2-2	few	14	TGTGCCAGCAGTCAGGGGTACCGCACCGGGGAGCTGTTTTTT	CASSQGYRTGELFF
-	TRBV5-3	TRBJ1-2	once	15	TGTGCCAGAAGCTTGGGTCCCGACAGCAACTATGGCTACACCTTC	CARSLGPDSNYGYTF
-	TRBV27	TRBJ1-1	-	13	TGTGCCAGCAGTTTAGGAGGTCTTGCTGAAGCTTTCTTT	CASSLGGLAEAFF
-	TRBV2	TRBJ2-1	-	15	TGTGCCAGCTTTGGTAGGGGCCCTCCCGCCAATGAGCAGTTCTTC	CASFGRGPPANEQFF
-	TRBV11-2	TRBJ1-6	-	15	TGTGCCAGCAGCTTAGAACCAGGTAGTGGATCACCCCTCCACTTT	CASSLEPGSGSPLHF
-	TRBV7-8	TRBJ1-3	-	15	TGTGCCAGCAGCCTAGAGACATTCTCTGGAAACACCATATATTTT	CASSLETFSGNTIYF
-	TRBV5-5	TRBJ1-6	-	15	TGTGCCAGCAGCTTGGACAGCTCCTATAATTCACCCCTCCACTTT	CASSLDSSYNSPLHF
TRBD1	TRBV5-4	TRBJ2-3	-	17	TGTGCCAGCAGCTTGGGTCAGGGACAGGGGACCTCCAATACGCAGTATTTT	CASSLGQGQGTSNTQYF
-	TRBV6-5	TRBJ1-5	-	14	TGTGCCAGCAGCCCGAGCGGGAGCAATCAGCCCCAGCATTTT	CASSPSGSNQPQHF